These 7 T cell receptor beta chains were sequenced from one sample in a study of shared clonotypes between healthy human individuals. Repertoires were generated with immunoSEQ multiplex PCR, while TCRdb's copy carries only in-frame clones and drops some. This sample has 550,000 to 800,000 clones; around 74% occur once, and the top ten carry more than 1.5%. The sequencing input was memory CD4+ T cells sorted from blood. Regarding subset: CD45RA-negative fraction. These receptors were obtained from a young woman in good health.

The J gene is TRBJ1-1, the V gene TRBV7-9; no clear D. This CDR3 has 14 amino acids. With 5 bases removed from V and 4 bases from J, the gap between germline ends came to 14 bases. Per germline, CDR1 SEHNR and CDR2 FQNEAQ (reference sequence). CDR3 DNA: TGTGCCAGCAGCCCCCTCGGTGGGCCCACTGAAGCTTTCTTT. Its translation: CASSPLGGPTEAFF. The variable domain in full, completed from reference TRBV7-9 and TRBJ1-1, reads DTGVSQNPRHKITKRGQNVTFRCDPISEHNRLYWYRQTLGQGPEFLTYFQNEAQLEKSRLLSDRFSAERPKGSFSTLEIQRTEQGDSAMYLCASSPLGGPTEAFFGQGTRLTVV.

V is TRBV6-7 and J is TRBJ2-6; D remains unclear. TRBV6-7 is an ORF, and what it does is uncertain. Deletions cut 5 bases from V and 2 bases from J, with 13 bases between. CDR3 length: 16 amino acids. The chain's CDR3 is CASSRSTETGANVLTF. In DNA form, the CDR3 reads TGTGCCAGCAGTCGATCGACGGAGACTGGGGCCAACGTCCTGACTTTC.

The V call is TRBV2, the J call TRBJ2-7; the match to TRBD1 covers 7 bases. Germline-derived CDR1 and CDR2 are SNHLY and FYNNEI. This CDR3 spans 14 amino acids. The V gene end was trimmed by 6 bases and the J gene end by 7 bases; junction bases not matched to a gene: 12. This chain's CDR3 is CASSVSDRVGEQYF. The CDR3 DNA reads TGTGCCAGCAGCGTTAGCGACAGGGTGGGGGAGCAGTACTTC.

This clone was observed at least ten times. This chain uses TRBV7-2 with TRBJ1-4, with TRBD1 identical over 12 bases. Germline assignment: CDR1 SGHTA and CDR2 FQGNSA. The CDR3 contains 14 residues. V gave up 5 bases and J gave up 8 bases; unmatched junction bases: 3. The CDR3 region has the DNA TGTGCCAGCAGCCGGGGACAGGGGGCAGAAAAACTGTTTTTT. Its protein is CASSRGQGAEKLFF.

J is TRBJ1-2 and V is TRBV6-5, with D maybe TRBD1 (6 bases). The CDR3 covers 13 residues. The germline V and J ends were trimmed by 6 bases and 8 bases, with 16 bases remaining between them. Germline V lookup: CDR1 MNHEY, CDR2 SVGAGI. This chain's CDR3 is CASSLPRGEGYTF. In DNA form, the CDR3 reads TGTGCCAGCAGCCTACCCAGGGGAGAGGGCTACACCTTC.

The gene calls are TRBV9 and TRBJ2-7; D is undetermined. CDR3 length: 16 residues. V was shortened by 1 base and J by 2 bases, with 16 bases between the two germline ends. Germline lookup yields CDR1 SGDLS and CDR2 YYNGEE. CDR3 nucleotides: TGTGCCAGCAGCGTATATAAGGCGGTGAGTCCCTACGAGCAGTACTTC. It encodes CASSVYKAVSPYEQYF.

The CDR3 DNA reads as TGTGCCAGCAGCCAACCGGGACAGGGGGCCTACGAGCAGTACTTC. Its translation is CASSQPGQGAYEQYF. The V call is TRBV14, the J call TRBJ2-7; 11 nucleotides match TRBD1. Germline V gene lookup returns CDR1 SGHDN and CDR2 FVKESK. The junction had 2 bases not matched to a gene; V was cut back by 2 bases and J by 2 bases. The CDR3 is 15 residues long.